The 10 T cell receptor beta chains presented below share a single source sample, sequenced in a study of cytomegalovirus exposure and HLA in healthy donors (dated by TCRdb to 2016 to 2017). Libraries came from the immunoSEQ multiplex PCR assay. The multiplex PCR relied on a mix of 60 forward primers for TCR Vbeta segments and 13 reverse primers for TCR Jbeta segments. TCRdb obtained this table from immuneACCESS and retained in-frame rearrangements with V and J assigned. These tables miss some clones; where compared with another copy, unresolved V genes account for less than half of the shortfall, and the remainder is unexplained. This sample is represented by around 100,000 clones; 66% of them were singletons. The ten largest clonotypes hold around 3.5% of the sample. Sequenced sample: PBMCs. The receptors derive from a woman aged 45 to 65 in good health and CMV-seronegative.

J is TRBJ1-3 and V is TRBV18; no clear D gene. This CDR3 contains 17 residues. With 3 bases removed from V and 0 bases from J, the gap between germline ends came to 15 bases. Per germline, CDR1 KGHSH and CDR2 LQKENI. The CDR3 loop reads CASSPGPPALSGNTIYF. For the CDR3, the DNA is TGTGCCAGCTCACCGGGCCCTCCGGCGCTCTCTGGAAACACCATATATTTT.

The table lists this clone with a few counts. The V call is TRBV4-1, the J call TRBJ1-3; D unclear. Trimming pared 0 bases from V and 0 bases from J, leaving 12 bases between. Germline CDR1 is MGHRA and CDR2 is YSYEKL. The length of the CDR3 is 17 residues. The CDR3, as DNA: TGCGCCAGCAGCCAAGATCCCCCGTCCTTCTCTGGAAACACCATATATTTT. The encoded protein is CASSQDPPSFSGNTIYF.

The chain has TRBV30 and TRBJ1-2; perhaps TRBD1 as D (5 bases). CDR1 GTSNPN and CDR2 SVGIG come from the germline V gene (reference sequence). The CDR3 runs to 13 residues. The V gene lost 0 bases and the J gene lost 8 bases, with 13 bases spanning the gap. The CDR3 loop reads CAWSVVSGDGYTF. In DNA form, the CDR3 reads TGTGCCTGGAGTGTGGTTTCGGGGGACGGCTACACCTTC.

This clone was picked up a small number of times. The V call is TRBV19, the J call TRBJ1-1, with D hard to call. The CDR3 is made up of 13 amino acids. Germline lookup yields CDR1 LNHDA and CDR2 SQIVND (reference sequence). The V end was cut by 1 base, the J end by 5 bases, with 8 bases between. This CDR3 reads CASSIAYETEAFF. In nucleotides, the CDR3 is TGTGCCAGTAGTATAGCCTACGAGACTGAAGCTTTCTTT.

Here the CDR3 reads CASSQRGRGNTIYF. The CDR3 DNA is TGTGCCAGCAGCCAAAGGGGGCGAGGAAACACCATATATTTT. This chain links TRBV4-2 with TRBJ1-3; 7 bases line up with TRBD1. This CDR3 has 14 residues. Germline values: CDR1 LGHNA, CDR2 YNFKEQ. V shed 2 bases and J 4 bases; nucleotides not matched to a gene: 2.

The chain combines TRBV11-2 with TRBJ2-5; a possible D gene is TRBD1 (5 bases). This CDR3 region has 13 residues. Germline CDR1 SGHAT, CDR2 FQNNGV. Trimming removed 5 bases from V and 5 bases from J, with 12 bases in between. CDR3 residues: CASSTQGSETQYF. The CDR3 bases are TGTGCCAGCAGCACCCAGGGATCCGAGACCCAGTACTTC.

This sequence joins TRBV11-2 and TRBJ1-2, with no clear D. This CDR3 contains 11 residues. V gave up 4 bases and J gave up 8 bases, with 8 bases separating them. CDR1 SGHAT and CDR2 FQNNGV come from the germline V gene. The CDR3 reads CASSSPGGYTF. The CDR3 DNA follows: TGTGCCAGCAGCTCACCCGGGGGCTACACCTTC.

This clone was seen a few times. The chain carries TRBV5-1 and TRBJ2-7, with D tentatively TRBD2 (6 bases). The CDR3 totals 14 residues. The V gene's germline CDR1 is SGHRS and CDR2 YFSETQ. The germline V and J ends were trimmed by 5 bases and 0 bases, with 12 bases remaining between them. The DNA for the CDR3 is TGCGCCAGCAGGCTGGAGGGGAGCTCCTACGAGCAGTACTTC. This translates into CASRLEGSSYEQYF. Complete variable domain (other parts from reference TRBV5-1 and TRBJ2-7): KAGVTQTPRYLIKTRGQQVTLSCSPISGHRSVSWYQQTPGQGLQFLFEYFSETQRNKGNFPGRFSGRQFSNSRSEMNVSTLELGDSALYLCASRLEGSSYEQYFGPGTRLTVT.

The chain uses TRBV9 and TRBJ1-1; D not resolved. Germline CDR1 is SGDLS and CDR2 is YYNGEE. CDR3 size: 12 residues. V was trimmed by 0 bases and J by 6 bases, leaving 6 bases between them. Written as DNA, the CDR3 is TGTGCCAGCAGCGTAGAGGAGTCTGAAGCTTTCTTT. Translated, it gives CASSVEESEAFF. The full variable domain, its missing parts supplied by reference TRBV9 and TRBJ1-1, is DSGVTQTPKHLITATGQRVTLRCSPRSGDLSVYWYQQSLDQGLQFLIQYYNGEERAKGNILERFSAQQFPDLHSELNLSSLELGDSALYFCASSVEESEAFFGQGTRLTVV.

The chain combines TRBV11-2 with TRBJ1-6; 10 nucleotides match TRBD1. V shed 3 bases and J 10 bases; nucleotides not matched to a gene: 6. Germline V CDR1 and CDR2: SGHAT, FQNNGV. The CDR3 contains 15 residues. The CDR3 is CASSFTGQGQSPLHF. The DNA for the CDR3 is TGTGCCAGCAGCTTTACGGGACAGGGGCAATCACCCCTCCACTTT.